This T cell receptor (beta chain) was identified during a study of blood T cell repertoires in COVID-19. Study in general: The cDNA or gDNA used as material had been derived from T cells, B-cell-depleted T cells, or PBMCs.

Looked up from germline, CDR1 is LNHNV and CDR2 is YYDKDF (reference sequence). This CDR3 comprises 18 residues. Trimming took off 0 bases at V and 0 bases at J, with 15 bases between the two ends. Source study methods: Amplification of reference gene primers was used by the study to estimate nucleated cell counts. TCRdb's copy holds only in-frame clones and misses some; the assay was immunoSEQ multiplex PCR. The V and J calls and clone size are taken from that table; D and trimming were inferred from the DNA. The sample shows about 70,000 clones, approximately 83% of them seen only once. This TCR derives from a human donor in a cohort sampled during active COVID-19. The V and J genes are TRBV15 and TRBJ1-3; D may be TRBD1 (6 bases). The sample consisted of peripheral blood. The chain's CDR3 is CATSRDLMGQLSGNTIYF. The CDR3 region has the DNA TGTGCCACCAGCAGAGATTTGATGGGACAACTCTCTGGAAACACCATATATTTT.